Listed here are 8 T cell receptor beta chains from one sample, sequenced in a study of T cell clonality in common variable immunodeficiency. Profiled with immunoSEQ multiplex PCR; TCRdb holds only in-frame clones, not every one. The sample shows 30,000 to 40,000 clones, none of them appearing just once. Sequencing was performed on peripheral blood mononuclear cells. The origin of the receptors is a person aged 18 to 70 in good health.

At least ten counts were recorded for this clone. From the germline J gene comes the end of the CDR3, since the read stops 3 residues before it. The V gene is TRBV30, the J gene TRBJ1-2; 9 bases are shared with TRBD1. The germline CDR1 and CDR2 sequences are GTSNPN and SVGIG (reference sequence). V dropped 7 bases and J dropped 1; count of bases not matched to a gene: 7. CDR3 length: 14 amino acids. CDR3 bases read: TGTGCCTCTAATACAGGGGGCGGTAACTATGGC. It codes for CASNTGGGNYG. The complete CDR3 protein is CASNTGGGNYGYTF.

There are many counts of this clone. With the read ending 3 residues before the CDR3 end, the germline J gene is used to fill in that end. The chain uses TRBV18 and TRBJ2-7, with TRBD1 identical over 7 bases. Germline lookup yields CDR1 KGHSH and CDR2 LQKENI. This CDR3 is built from 14 residues. After removal of 4 bases from V and 0 bases from J, the junction contained 3 bases not matched to a gene. CDR3 region: CASSRTGDSYEQYF. The part of the CDR3 DNA that was read is TGTGCCAGCTCACGAACAGGGGACTCCTACGAG. The variable domain in full, completed from reference TRBV18 and TRBJ2-7, reads NAGVMQNPRHLVRRRGQEARLRCSPMKGHSHVYWYRQLPEEGLKFMVYLQKENIIDESGMPKERFSAEFPKEGPSILRIQQVVRGDSAAYFCASSRTGDSYEQYFGPGTRLTVT.

This clone was detected many times. CDR3 in amino acids: CASSLGPQSGEQYF. The CDR3 DNA, read in part, is TGTGCCAGCAGCTTAGGGCCCCAATCGGGCGAG. This chain joins TRBV7-2 and TRBJ2-7; D gene unclear. The read stops 3 residues short of the end of the CDR3; the missing end is completed from the germline J gene. This CDR3 has 14 amino acids. CDR1 and CDR2 from the germline V gene are SGHTA and FQGNSA. Trimming pared 1 base from V and 6 bases from J, leaving 13 bases between.

This clone was observed at least ten times. The read terminates 3 residues before the CDR3 end, so the remaining end is supplied by the germline J gene. The chain carries TRBV29-1 and TRBJ1-2; D not resolved. Germline V gene sequence: CDR1 SQVTM, CDR2 ANQGSEA. CDR3 size: 14 residues. The sequenced CDR3 bases are TGCAGCGTCAGTGGCGGATTATATTCCTACGAC. Its protein is CSVSGGLYSYD. The CDR3 in full is CSVSGGLYSYDYTF.

The CDR3 DNA, read in part, is TGTGCCAGCAGCTTAGCAGGGACAGGGACCTATGGC. Translating it yields CASSLAGTGTYG. The full CDR3 reads CASSLAGTGTYGYTF. The gene calls are TRBV7-8 and TRBJ1-2; the match to TRBD1 covers 9 bases. Read data end 3 residues before the CDR3 end; the end is taken from the germline J gene. This CDR3 has 15 amino acids. J gave up 4 bases and V 0 bases, and 3 bases lay outside the gene matches. Germline V gene data show CDR1 as SGHVS and CDR2 as FQNEAQ.

This clone was observed at least ten times. The CDR3 is cut off 3 residues early in the read; its end comes from the germline J gene. The chain recombines TRBV28 with TRBJ2-2; 9 bases are shared with TRBD1. The germline gives CDR1 MDHEN, CDR2 SYDVKM. The J segment lost 3 bases and the V segment lost 3 bases, leaving 2 bases of the junction unmatched. This CDR3 region has 15 residues. CDR3 loop: CASSFRDRDTGELFF. The part of the CDR3 DNA that was read is TGTGCCAGCAGTTTTAGGGACAGGGACACCGGGGAG.

This clone has at least ten counts. The CDR3 goes on 3 residues after the read ends, and that part is filled in from the germline J gene. V and J are TRBV30 and TRBJ2-7, with D tentatively TRBD2 (6 bases). The CDR3 is made up of 14 amino acids. The V and J ends lost 2 bases and 3 bases respectively, with 14 bases between them. CDR1 is GTSNPN and CDR2 is SVGIG in the germline V gene (reference sequence). The CDR3: CAWSPSGLNYEQYF. The CDR3 DNA, read in part, is TGTGCCTGGAGTCCTTCGGGACTGAACTACGAG.

There are many counts of this clone. The read ends 3 residues early relative to the CDR3; the germline J gene fills the gap. This rearrangement joins TRBV20-1 to TRBJ2-3, with 9 bases matching TRBD2. Trimming took 0 bases from V and 5 from J; bases not matched to a gene: 18. CDR3 length: 19 residues. Germline CDR1 reads DFQATT; CDR2 reads SNEGSKA (reference sequence). The CDR3 here is CSAREAGNLAGRVGDTQYF. Incomplete CDR3 DNA: TGCAGTGCTAGAGAGGCAGGGAACCTAGCGGGACGGGTAGGAGATACG.